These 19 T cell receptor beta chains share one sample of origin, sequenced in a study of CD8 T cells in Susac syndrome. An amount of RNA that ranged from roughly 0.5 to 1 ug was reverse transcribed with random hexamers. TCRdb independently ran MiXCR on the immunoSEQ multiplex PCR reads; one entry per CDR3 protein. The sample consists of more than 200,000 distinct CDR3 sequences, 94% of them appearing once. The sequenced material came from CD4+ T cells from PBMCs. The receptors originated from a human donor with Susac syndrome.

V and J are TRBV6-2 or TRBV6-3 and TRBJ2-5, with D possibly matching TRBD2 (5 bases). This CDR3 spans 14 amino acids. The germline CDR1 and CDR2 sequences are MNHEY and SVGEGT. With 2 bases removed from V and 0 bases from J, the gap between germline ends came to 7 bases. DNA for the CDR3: TGTGCCAGCAGTTACGACTATAACCAAGAGACCCAGTACTTC. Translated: CASSYDYNQETQYF.

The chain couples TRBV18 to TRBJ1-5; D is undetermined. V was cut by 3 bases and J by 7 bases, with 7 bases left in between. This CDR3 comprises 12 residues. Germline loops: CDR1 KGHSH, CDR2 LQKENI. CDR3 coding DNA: TGTGCCAGCTCACCCAGTCGACAGCCCCAGCATTTT. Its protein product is CASSPSRQPQHF.

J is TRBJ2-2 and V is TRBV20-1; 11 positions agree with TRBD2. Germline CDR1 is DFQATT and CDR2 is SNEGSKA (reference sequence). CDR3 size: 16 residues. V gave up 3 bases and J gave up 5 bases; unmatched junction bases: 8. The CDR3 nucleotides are TGCAGTGCTAGTGATCTAGCGGGGGGTGGGACCGGGGAGCTGTTTTTT. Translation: CSASDLAGGGTGELFF.

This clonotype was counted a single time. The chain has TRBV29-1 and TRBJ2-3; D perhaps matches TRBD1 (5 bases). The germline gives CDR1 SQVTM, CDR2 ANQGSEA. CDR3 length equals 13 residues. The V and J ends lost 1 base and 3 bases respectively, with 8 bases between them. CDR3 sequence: CSVEVKGTDTQYF. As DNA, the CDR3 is TGCAGCGTTGAAGTAAAGGGGACAGATACGCAGTATTTT.

The CDR3 DNA sequence: TGTGCCAGCAGTGACGGATTAGGCCCGATCGATCAGCCCCAGCATTTT. It is translated as CASSDGLGPIDQPQHF. The V and J genes are TRBV6-2 or TRBV6-3 and TRBJ1-5; D is ambiguous. The CDR3 is 16 amino acids. Trimming removed 5 bases at V and 5 bases at J, with 19 bases between. Germline CDR1 and CDR2: MNHEY and SVGEGT.

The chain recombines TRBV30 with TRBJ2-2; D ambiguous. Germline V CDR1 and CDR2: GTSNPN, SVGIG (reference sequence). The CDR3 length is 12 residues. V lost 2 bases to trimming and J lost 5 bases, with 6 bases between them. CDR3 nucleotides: TGTGCCTGGAGTAGGCGGACCGGGGAGCTGTTTTTT. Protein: CAWSRRTGELFF.

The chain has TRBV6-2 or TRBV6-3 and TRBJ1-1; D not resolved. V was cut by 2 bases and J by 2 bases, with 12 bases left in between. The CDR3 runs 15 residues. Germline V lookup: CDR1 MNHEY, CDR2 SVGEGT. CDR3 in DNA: TGTGCCAGCAGTTACGAGGTCGCGGGAAACACTGAAGCTTTCTTT. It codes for CASSYEVAGNTEAFF.

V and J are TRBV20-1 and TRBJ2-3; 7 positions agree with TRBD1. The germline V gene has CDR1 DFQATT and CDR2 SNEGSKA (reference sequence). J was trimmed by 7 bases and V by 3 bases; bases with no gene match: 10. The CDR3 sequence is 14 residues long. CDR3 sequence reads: CSASKDRRMNTQYF. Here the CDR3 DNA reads TGCAGTGCTAGCAAGGACAGGAGAATGAATACGCAGTATTTT.

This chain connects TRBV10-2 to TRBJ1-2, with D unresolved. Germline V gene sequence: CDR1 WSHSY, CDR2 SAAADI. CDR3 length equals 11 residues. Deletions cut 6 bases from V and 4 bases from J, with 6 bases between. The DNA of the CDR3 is TGCGCCAGCAGCGGGCTCTATGGCTACACCTTC. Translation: CASSGLYGYTF.

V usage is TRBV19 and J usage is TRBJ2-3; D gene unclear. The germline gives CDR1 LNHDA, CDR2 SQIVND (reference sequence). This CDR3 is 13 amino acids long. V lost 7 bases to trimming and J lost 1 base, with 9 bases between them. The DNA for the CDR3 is TGTGCCAGTACTATGGTAGGCACAGATACGCAGTATTTT. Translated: CASTMVGTDTQYF.

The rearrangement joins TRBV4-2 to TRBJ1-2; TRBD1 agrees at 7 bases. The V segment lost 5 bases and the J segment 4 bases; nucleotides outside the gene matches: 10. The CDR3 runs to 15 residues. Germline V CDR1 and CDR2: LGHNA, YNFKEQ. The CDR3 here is CASSEPLGGSYGYTF. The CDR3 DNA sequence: TGTGCCAGCAGCGAGCCCCTAGGGGGCTCCTATGGCTACACCTTC.

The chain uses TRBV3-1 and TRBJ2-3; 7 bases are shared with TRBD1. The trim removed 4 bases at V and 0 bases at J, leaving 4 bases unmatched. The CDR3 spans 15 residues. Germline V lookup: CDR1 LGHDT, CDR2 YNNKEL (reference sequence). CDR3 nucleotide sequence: TGTGCCAGCAGCCTGGGACAGCAGAGCACAGATACGCAGTATTTT. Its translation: CASSLGQQSTDTQYF.

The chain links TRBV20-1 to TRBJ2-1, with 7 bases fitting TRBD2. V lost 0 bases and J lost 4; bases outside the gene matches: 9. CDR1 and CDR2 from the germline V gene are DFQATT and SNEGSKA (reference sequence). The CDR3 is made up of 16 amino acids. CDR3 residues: CSARDRSGGGYNEQFF. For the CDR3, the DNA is TGCAGTGCTAGAGATCGGAGTGGGGGGGGGTACAATGAGCAGTTCTTC.

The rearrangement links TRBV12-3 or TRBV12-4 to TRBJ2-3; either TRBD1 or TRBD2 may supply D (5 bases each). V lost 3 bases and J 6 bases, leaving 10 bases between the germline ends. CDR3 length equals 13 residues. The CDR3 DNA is TGTGCCAGCAGTTTCGACGGGGCGGATACGCAGTATTTT. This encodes CASSFDGADTQYF.

The CDR3 DNA is TGCAGTGTTTCGAGAACAGGCGGCACCTATGGCTACACCTTC. Translation: CSVSRTGGTYGYTF. This chain joins TRBV20-1 and TRBJ1-2; maybe TRBD1 (5 bases). The CDR3 extends over 14 amino acids. V was clipped by 7 bases and J by 4 bases, with 19 bases between them. The germline CDR1 and CDR2 sequences are DFQATT and SNEGSKA (reference sequence).

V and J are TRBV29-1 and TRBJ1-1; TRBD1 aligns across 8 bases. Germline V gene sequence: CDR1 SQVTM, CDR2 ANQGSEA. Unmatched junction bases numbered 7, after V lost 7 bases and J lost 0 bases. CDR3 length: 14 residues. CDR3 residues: CSGYRGTMNTEAFF. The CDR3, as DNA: TGCAGCGGCTACAGGGGGACAATGAACACTGAAGCTTTCTTT.

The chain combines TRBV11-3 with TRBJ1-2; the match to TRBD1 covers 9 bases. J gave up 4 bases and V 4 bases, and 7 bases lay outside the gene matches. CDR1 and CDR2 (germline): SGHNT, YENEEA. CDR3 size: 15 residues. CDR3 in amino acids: CASSWDREAGYGYTF. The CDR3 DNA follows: TGTGCCAGCAGCTGGGACAGGGAGGCTGGCTATGGCTACACCTTC.

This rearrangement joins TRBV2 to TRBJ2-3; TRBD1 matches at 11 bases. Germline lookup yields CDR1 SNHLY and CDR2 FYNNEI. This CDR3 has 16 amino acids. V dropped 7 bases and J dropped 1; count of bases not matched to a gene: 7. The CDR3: CASIRDRGAGTDTQYF. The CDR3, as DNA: TGTGCCAGCATCCGGGACAGGGGGGCCGGCACAGATACGCAGTATTTT.

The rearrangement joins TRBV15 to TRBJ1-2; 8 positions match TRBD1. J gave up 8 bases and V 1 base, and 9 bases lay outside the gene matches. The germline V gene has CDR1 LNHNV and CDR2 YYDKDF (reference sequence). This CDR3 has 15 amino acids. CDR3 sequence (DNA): TGTGCCACCAGCAGAGTGTTCCAGGGGGCGAGGGGCTACACCTTC. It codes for CATSRVFQGARGYTF.